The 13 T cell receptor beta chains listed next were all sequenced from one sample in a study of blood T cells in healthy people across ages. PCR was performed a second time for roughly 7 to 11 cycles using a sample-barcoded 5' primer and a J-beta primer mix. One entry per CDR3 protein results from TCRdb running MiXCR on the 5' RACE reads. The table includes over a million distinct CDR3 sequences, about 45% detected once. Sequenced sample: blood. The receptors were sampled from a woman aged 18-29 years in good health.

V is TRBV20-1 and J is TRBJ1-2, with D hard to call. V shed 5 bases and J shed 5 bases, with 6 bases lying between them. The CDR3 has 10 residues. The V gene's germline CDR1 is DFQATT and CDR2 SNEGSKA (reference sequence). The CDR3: CSAPQYGYTF. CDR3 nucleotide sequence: TGCAGTGCTCCACAGTATGGCTACACCTTC.

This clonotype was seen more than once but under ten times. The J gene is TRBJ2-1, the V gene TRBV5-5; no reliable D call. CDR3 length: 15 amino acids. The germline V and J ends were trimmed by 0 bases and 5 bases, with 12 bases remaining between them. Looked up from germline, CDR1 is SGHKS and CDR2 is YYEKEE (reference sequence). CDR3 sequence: CASSLGGVRNNEQFF. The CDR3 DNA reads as TGTGCCAGCAGCTTGGGAGGAGTTAGAAACAATGAGCAGTTCTTC. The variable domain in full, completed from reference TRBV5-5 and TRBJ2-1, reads DAGVTQSPTHLIKTRGQQVTLRCSPISGHKSVSWYQQVLGQGPQFIFQYYEKEERGRGNFPDRFSARQFPNYSSELNVNALLLGDSALYLCASSLGGVRNNEQFFGPGTRLTVL.

CDR3 loop: CASSDAPGGRNEQFF. The CDR3 region has the DNA TGTGCCAGCAGTGATGCCCCCGGGGGTCGTAATGAGCAGTTCTTC. This chain uses TRBV2 with TRBJ2-1; possibly TRBD2 for D (6 bases). Looked up from germline, CDR1 is SNHLY and CDR2 is FYNNEI. This CDR3 has 15 amino acids. With 3 bases removed from V and 7 bases from J, the gap between germline ends came to 16 bases.

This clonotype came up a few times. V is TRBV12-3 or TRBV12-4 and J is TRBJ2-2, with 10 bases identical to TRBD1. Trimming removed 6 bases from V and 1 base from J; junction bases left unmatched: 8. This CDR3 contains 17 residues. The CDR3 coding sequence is TGTGCCAGCAGCCCGGGACAGGGGTTTTGGAACACCGGGGAGCTGTTTTTT. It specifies CASSPGQGFWNTGELFF.

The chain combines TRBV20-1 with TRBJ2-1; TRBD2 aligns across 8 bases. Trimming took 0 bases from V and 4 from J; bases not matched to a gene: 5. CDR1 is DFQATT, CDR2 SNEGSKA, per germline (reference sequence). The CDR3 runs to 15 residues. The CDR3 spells CSARDFSGDYNEQFF. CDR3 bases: TGCAGTGCTAGAGATTTTAGCGGGGATTACAATGAGCAGTTCTTC.

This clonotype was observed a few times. CDR3 coding DNA: TGTGCCAGCAGCTTACGCCGGCTTGCTTCCGGGGAGCTGTTTTTT. Its translation: CASSLRRLASGELFF. The chain has TRBV7-8 and TRBJ2-2; D not certain. The CDR3 has 15 amino acids. Germline lookup yields CDR1 SGHVS and CDR2 FQNEAQ. Trimming left V 2 bases short and J 6 bases short, with 13 bases between.

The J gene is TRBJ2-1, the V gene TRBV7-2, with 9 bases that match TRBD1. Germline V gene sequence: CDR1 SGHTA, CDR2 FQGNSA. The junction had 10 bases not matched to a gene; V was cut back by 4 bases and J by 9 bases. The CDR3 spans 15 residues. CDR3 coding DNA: TGTGCCAGCAGCTGGGACAGGGCAATGATCAGTGAGCAGTTCTTC. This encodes CASSWDRAMISEQFF.

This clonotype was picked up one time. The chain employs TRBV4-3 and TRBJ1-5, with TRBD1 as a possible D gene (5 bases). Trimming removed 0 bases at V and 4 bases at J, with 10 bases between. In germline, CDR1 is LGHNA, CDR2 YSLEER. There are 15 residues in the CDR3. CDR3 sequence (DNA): TGCGCCAGCAGCCAAGATTCAGGGCTGAATCAGCCCCAGCATTTT. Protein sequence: CASSQDSGLNQPQHF.

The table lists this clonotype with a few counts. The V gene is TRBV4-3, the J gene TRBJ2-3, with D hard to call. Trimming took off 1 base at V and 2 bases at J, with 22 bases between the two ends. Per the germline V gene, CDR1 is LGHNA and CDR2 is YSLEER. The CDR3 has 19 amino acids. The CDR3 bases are TGCGCCAGCAGCCAAGCCCCCGTCCCCGGCGAGAGAAACACAGATACGCAGTATTTT. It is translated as CASSQAPVPGERNTDTQYF.

As DNA, the CDR3 is TGTGCCAGCAGTGCCGGGACAAGTATCTCCTACGAGCAGTACTTC. Amino acid sequence: CASSAGTSISYEQYF. V gene TRBV25-1 combines with J gene TRBJ2-7, with a tentative D call TRBD1 (6 bases). Germline CDR1 MGHDK, CDR2 SYGVNS. V was clipped by 4 bases and J by 0 bases, with 13 bases between them. The CDR3 sequence is 15 residues long.

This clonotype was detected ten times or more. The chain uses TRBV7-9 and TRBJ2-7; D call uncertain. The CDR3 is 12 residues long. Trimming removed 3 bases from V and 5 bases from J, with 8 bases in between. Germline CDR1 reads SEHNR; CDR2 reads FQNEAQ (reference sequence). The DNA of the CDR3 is TGTGCCAGCAGCTTGGTGGGTGACGAGCAGTACTTC. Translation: CASSLVGDEQYF.

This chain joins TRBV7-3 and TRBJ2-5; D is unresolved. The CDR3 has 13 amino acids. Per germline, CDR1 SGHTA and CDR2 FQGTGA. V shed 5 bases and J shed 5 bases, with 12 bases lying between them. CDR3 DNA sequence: TGTGCCAGCAGCACCTTCTCCAGCGAGACCCAGTACTTC. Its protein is CASSTFSSETQYF.

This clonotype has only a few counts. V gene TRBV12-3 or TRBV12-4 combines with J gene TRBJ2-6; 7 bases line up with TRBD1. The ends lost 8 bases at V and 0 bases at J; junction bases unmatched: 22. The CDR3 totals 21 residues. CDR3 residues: CASLLSRQGLNRVSGANVLTF. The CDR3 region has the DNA TGTGCCAGCCTTCTTTCCAGACAGGGTCTGAACCGAGTCTCTGGGGCCAACGTCCTGACTTTC.